What follows are 9 T cell receptor beta chains derived from one specimen sequenced in a study of T cells after yellow fever vaccination. One entry per CDR3 protein results from TCRdb running MiXCR on the 5' RACE reads. The sample consists of under 200,000 distinct CDR3 sequences, 5.5% to 7.5% of them appearing once. This sample comprised CD4+ T cells sorted from PBMCs, obtained about 5 days after the first yellow fever vaccination. These receptors were taken from a man aged 18 to 35 who received the YFV17D yellow fever vaccine.

This clonotype was counted between two and nine times. The rearrangement uses TRBV12-3 or TRBV12-4 and TRBJ2-3, with 16 positions matching TRBD2. The length of the CDR3 is 17 residues. Trimming cost V 5 bases and J 6 bases; bases outside gene matches: 8. Here the CDR3 reads CASSRPGLAGGRDTQYF. The CDR3 region has the DNA TGTGCCAGCAGTAGGCCGGGACTAGCGGGGGGGCGGGATACGCAGTATTTT.

In its sample, this clonotype was seen many times. This chain joins TRBV4-3 and TRBJ2-3; 8 nucleotides align to TRBD2. Unmatched junction bases numbered 5, after V lost 0 bases and J lost 6 bases. CDR3 size: 15 residues. The germline V gene has CDR1 LGHNA and CDR2 YSLEER. The CDR3 nucleotides are TGCGCCAGCAGCCAAGACGTAGGCGGGGGGGATACGCAGTATTTT. Encoded protein: CASSQDVGGGDTQYF.

This clonotype was picked up many times. The chain carries TRBV5-1 and TRBJ2-5; D assignment may be TRBD1 or TRBD2 (5 bases each). This CDR3 comprises 14 residues. In germline, CDR1 is SGHRS, CDR2 YFSETQ. V dropped 7 bases and J dropped 5 bases, with 18 bases sitting between them. The CDR3 nucleotides read TGCGCCAGCGGACGACAGCCCCGAGGGGAGACCCAGTACTTC. Its protein is CASGRQPRGETQYF.

This clonotype was observed many times. The rearrangement links TRBV7-2 to TRBJ2-5; unclear D gene. CDR1 and CDR2 (germline): SGHTA, FQGNSA. CDR3 length equals 13 residues. Trimming pared 1 base from V and 5 bases from J, leaving 8 bases between. The CDR3 DNA follows: TGTGCCAGCAGCTTAGTCTTGATCGAGACCCAGTACTTC. It yields the protein CASSLVLIETQYF.

This clonotype was seen ten or more times. This rearrangement joins TRBV7-2 to TRBJ2-2; TRBD2 agrees at 15 bases. The V and J ends lost 0 bases and 7 bases, in that order; junction bases with no gene match: 9. The CDR3 totals 19 residues. Germline V gives CDR1 SGHTA, CDR2 FQGNSA. The CDR3 reads CASSLALRTSGGASGELFF. CDR3 DNA: TGTGCCAGCAGCTTAGCGCTTCGGACTAGCGGGGGGGCAAGCGGGGAGCTGTTTTTT.

This clonotype was found many times. The rearrangement joins TRBV9 to TRBJ2-5; D is possibly TRBD1 (6 bases). The CDR3 has 13 amino acids. CDR1 and CDR2 (germline): SGDLS, YYNGEE. The V gene lost 2 bases and the J gene lost 5 bases, with 10 bases spanning the gap. Here the CDR3 reads CASSVRQGETQYF. The DNA of the CDR3 is TGTGCCAGCAGCGTTAGGCAGGGGGAGACCCAGTACTTC.

V usage is TRBV12-3 or TRBV12-4 and J usage is TRBJ2-2, with 11 bases matching TRBD1. The ends lost 4 bases at V and 6 bases at J; junction bases unmatched: 7. The CDR3 consists of 16 residues. The CDR3 nucleotides read TGTGCCAGCAGTTCCTCGGACAGGGGGCCCCCCGGGGAGCTGTTTTTT. Encoded protein: CASSSSDRGPPGELFF.

This clonotype was recorded at least ten times. The chain is built from TRBV28 and TRBJ1-6, with D perhaps TRBD1 (5 bases). Germline V lookup: CDR1 MDHEN, CDR2 SYDVKM. V was shortened by 2 bases and J by 2 bases, with 10 bases between the two germline ends. The CDR3 extends over 16 amino acids. The CDR3, as DNA: TGTGCCAGCAGTTTAAGGGGCGGCCCCTATAATTCACCCCTCCACTTT. Its translation: CASSLRGGPYNSPLHF.

There are many counts of this clonotype. V is TRBV20-1 and J is TRBJ2-3, with D possibly being TRBD1 (6 bases). V was shortened by 3 bases and J by 6 bases, with 16 bases between the two germline ends. This CDR3 spans 14 amino acids. Germline lookup yields CDR1 DFQATT and CDR2 SNEGSKA (reference sequence). In DNA form, the CDR3 reads TGCAGTGCTAGGATATTTACAGGGTCGGATACGCAGTATTTT. Encoded protein: CSARIFTGSDTQYF.